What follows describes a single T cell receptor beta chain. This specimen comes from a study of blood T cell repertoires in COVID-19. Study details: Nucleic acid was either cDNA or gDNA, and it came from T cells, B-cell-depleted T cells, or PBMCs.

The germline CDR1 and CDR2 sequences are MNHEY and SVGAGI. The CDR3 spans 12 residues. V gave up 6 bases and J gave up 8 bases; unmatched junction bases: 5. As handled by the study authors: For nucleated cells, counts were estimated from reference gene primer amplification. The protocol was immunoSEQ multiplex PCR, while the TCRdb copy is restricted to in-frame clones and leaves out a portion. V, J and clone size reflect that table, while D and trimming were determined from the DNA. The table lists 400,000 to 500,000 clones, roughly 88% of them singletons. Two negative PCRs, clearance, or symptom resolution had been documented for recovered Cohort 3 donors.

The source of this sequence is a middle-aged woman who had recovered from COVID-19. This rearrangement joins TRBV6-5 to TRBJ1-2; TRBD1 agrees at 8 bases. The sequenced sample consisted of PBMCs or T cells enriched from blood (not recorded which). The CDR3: CASSSTGVGYTF. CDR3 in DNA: TGTGCCAGCAGCTCGACAGGGGTCGGCTACACCTTC.